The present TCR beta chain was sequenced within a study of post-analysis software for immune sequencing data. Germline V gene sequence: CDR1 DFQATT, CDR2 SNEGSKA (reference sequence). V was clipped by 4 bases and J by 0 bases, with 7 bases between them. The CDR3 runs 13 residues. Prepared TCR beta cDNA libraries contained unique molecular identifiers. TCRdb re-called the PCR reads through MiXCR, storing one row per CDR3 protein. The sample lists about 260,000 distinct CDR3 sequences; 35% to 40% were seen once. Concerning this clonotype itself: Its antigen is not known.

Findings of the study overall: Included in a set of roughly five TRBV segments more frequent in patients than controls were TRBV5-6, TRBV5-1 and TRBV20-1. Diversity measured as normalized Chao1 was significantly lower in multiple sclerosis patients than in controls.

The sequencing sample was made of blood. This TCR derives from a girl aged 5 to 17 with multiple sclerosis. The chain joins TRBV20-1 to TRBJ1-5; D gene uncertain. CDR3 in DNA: TGCAGTGCTATCTCCTATAGCAATCAGCCCCAGCATTTT. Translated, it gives CSAISYSNQPQHF.